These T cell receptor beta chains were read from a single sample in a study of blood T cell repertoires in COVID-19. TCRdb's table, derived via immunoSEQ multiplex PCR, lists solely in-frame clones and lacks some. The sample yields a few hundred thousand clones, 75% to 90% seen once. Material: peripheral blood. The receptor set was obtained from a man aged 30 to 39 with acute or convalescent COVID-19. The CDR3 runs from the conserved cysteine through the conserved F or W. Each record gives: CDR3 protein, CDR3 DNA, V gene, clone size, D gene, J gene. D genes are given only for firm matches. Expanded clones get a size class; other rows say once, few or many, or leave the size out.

cdr3_aa: CAWSVRAPSGANVLTF; cdr3_nt: TGTGCCTGGAGTGTACGAGCCCCTTCCGGGGCCAACGTCCTGACTTTC; v_call: TRBV30; clone_size: .; d_call: .; j_call: TRBJ2-6
cdr3_aa: CASSPRASLPTFYEQYF; cdr3_nt: TGTGCCAGCAGCCCTAGAGCGTCGCTACCCACCTTCTACGAGCAGTACTTC; v_call: TRBV9; clone_size: once; d_call: .; j_call: TRBJ2-7
cdr3_aa: CASSPGGTGNTEAFF; cdr3_nt: TGTGCCAGCAGCCCTGGAGGGACAGGGAACACTGAAGCTTTCTTT; v_call: TRBV7-3; clone_size: .; d_call: TRBD1; j_call: TRBJ1-1
cdr3_aa: CASSLAGSNTIYF; cdr3_nt: TGTGCCAGCAGCCTCGCAGGGTCGAACACCATATATTTT; v_call: TRBV12-3/TRBV12-4; clone_size: once; d_call: .; j_call: TRBJ1-3
cdr3_aa: CASSLMGGSTDTQYF; cdr3_nt: TGTGCCAGCAGCCTAATGGGGGGTAGCACAGATACGCAGTATTTT; v_call: TRBV7-3; clone_size: .; d_call: .; j_call: TRBJ2-3
cdr3_aa: CASSRDYNYGYTF; cdr3_nt: TGTGCCAGCAGTCGGGACTACAACTATGGCTACACCTTC; v_call: TRBV27; clone_size: .; d_call: .; j_call: TRBJ1-2
cdr3_aa: CACTDRAGELFF; cdr3_nt: TGTGCCTGTACGGACAGGGCCGGGGAGCTGTTTTTT; v_call: TRBV30; clone_size: .; d_call: TRBD1; j_call: TRBJ2-2
cdr3_aa: CAITNTGGGYTF; cdr3_nt: TGTGCCATCACCAACACTGGAGGTGGCTACACCTTC; v_call: TRBV10-3; clone_size: .; d_call: .; j_call: TRBJ1-2
cdr3_aa: CASSRLAGDNEQFF; cdr3_nt: TGTGCCAGTTCTCGACTAGCGGGAGACAATGAGCAGTTCTTC; v_call: TRBV19; clone_size: .; d_call: TRBD2; j_call: TRBJ2-1
cdr3_aa: CASSHLPDTQYF; cdr3_nt: TGTGCCAGCAGCCATCTTCCAGATACGCAGTATTTT; v_call: TRBV14; clone_size: .; d_call: .; j_call: TRBJ2-3
cdr3_aa: CASRGSAAEAFF; cdr3_nt: TGTGCCAGCAGAGGCAGCGCAGCTGAAGCTTTCTTT; v_call: TRBV25-1; clone_size: .; d_call: .; j_call: TRBJ1-1
cdr3_aa: CASSIPLEGGNEKLFF; cdr3_nt: TGTGCCAGTAGTATCCCCTTAGAGGGAGGGAATGAAAAACTGTTTTTT; v_call: TRBV19; clone_size: .; d_call: .; j_call: TRBJ1-4
cdr3_aa: CASTITGGQPQHF; cdr3_nt: TGTGCCAGCACTATAACGGGGGGACAGCCCCAGCATTTT; v_call: TRBV28; clone_size: .; d_call: .; j_call: TRBJ1-5
cdr3_aa: CASSESRVSSGNTIYF; cdr3_nt: TGTGCCAGCAGTGAATCCAGGGTCAGCTCTGGAAACACCATATATTTT; v_call: TRBV6-1; clone_size: .; d_call: .; j_call: TRBJ1-3
cdr3_aa: CASSVGSTEAFF; cdr3_nt: TGTGCCAGCAGTGTTGGCAGCACTGAAGCTTTCTTT; v_call: TRBV28; clone_size: few; d_call: .; j_call: TRBJ1-1
cdr3_aa: CASSRGAQNTEAFF; cdr3_nt: TGTGCCAGTAGTCGGGGGGCCCAGAACACTGAAGCTTTCTTT; v_call: TRBV19; clone_size: .; d_call: .; j_call: TRBJ1-1